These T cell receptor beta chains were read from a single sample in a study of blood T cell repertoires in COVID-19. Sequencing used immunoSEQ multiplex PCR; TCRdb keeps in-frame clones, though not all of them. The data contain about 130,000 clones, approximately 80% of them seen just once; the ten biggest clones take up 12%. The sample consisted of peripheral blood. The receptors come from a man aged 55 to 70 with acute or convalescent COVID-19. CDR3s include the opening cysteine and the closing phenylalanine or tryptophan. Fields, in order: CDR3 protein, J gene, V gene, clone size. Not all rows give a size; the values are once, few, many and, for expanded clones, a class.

cdr3_aa: CASSVGAESSYEQYF
j_call: TRBJ2-7
v_call: TRBV9
clone_size: few

cdr3_aa: CASSTQGQADYGYTF
j_call: TRBJ1-2
v_call: TRBV19
clone_size: once

cdr3_aa: CASRGPAPPGGGTEAFF
j_call: TRBJ1-1
v_call: TRBV2
clone_size: -

cdr3_aa: CASSLSVNTGELFF
j_call: TRBJ2-2
v_call: TRBV28
clone_size: -

cdr3_aa: CASSFIGTGSGYTF
j_call: TRBJ1-2
v_call: TRBV28
clone_size: -

cdr3_aa: CASTRQGPFSNYGYTF
j_call: TRBJ1-2
v_call: TRBV7-9
clone_size: -

cdr3_aa: CASSPRGTGFLYGYTF
j_call: TRBJ1-2
v_call: TRBV28
clone_size: -

cdr3_aa: CAWSASFGGKDEKLFF
j_call: TRBJ1-4
v_call: TRBV30
clone_size: -

cdr3_aa: CASSFDRSSGNTIYF
j_call: TRBJ1-3
v_call: TRBV7-2
clone_size: -

cdr3_aa: CASSLTGGYNEQFF
j_call: TRBJ2-1
v_call: TRBV5-1
clone_size: -

cdr3_aa: CASSALLGGAGELFF
j_call: TRBJ2-2
v_call: TRBV19
clone_size: -

cdr3_aa: CASSGGAGEQYF
j_call: TRBJ2-7
v_call: TRBV3-1/TRBV3-2
clone_size: -

cdr3_aa: CATSRVRTGGGEQFF
j_call: TRBJ2-1
v_call: TRBV15
clone_size: -

cdr3_aa: CASSPLSLLAGGNTGELFF
j_call: TRBJ2-2
v_call: TRBV6-6
clone_size: -

cdr3_aa: CASSVSGEQYF
j_call: TRBJ2-7
v_call: TRBV21-1
clone_size: -

cdr3_aa: CASNRLAGGSDEQFF
j_call: TRBJ2-1
v_call: TRBV2
clone_size: -

cdr3_aa: CASSLNGGYQETQYF
j_call: TRBJ2-5
v_call: TRBV5-1
clone_size: -

cdr3_aa: CASSSGGARGYGYTF
j_call: TRBJ1-2
v_call: TRBV27
clone_size: -

cdr3_aa: CTRDRGHGYTF
j_call: TRBJ1-2
v_call: TRBV21-1
clone_size: -

cdr3_aa: CASSFQRNTGELFF
j_call: TRBJ2-2
v_call: TRBV7-9
clone_size: few

cdr3_aa: CASSFGLGEYNEQFF
j_call: TRBJ2-1
v_call: TRBV5-1
clone_size: once

cdr3_aa: CASSLIAGSRNEQFF
j_call: TRBJ2-1
v_call: TRBV5-1
clone_size: -

cdr3_aa: CASSQDRSNYGYTF
j_call: TRBJ1-2
v_call: TRBV2
clone_size: -

cdr3_aa: CATSRDSVAGNTIYF
j_call: TRBJ1-3
v_call: TRBV15
clone_size: once

cdr3_aa: CASSSLARFSSTDTQYF
j_call: TRBJ2-3
v_call: TRBV19
clone_size: -

cdr3_aa: CASSPRQGNPYGYTF
j_call: TRBJ1-2
v_call: TRBV27
clone_size: -

cdr3_aa: CATSELHENEQFF
j_call: TRBJ2-1
v_call: TRBV24-1
clone_size: -

cdr3_aa: CASSVGSENIQYF
j_call: TRBJ2-4
v_call: TRBV9
clone_size: -

cdr3_aa: CSASSGSPYNSPLHF
j_call: TRBJ1-6
v_call: TRBV20-1
clone_size: -

cdr3_aa: CASSLGGASGRAYEQFF
j_call: TRBJ2-1
v_call: TRBV7-6
clone_size: -

cdr3_aa: CASSSRQGAIYGYTF
j_call: TRBJ1-2
v_call: TRBV6-2/TRBV6-3
clone_size: -

cdr3_aa: CASSPPGLAGGHNEQFF
j_call: TRBJ2-1
v_call: TRBV5-1
clone_size: once

cdr3_aa: CASSSGDHQPQHF
j_call: TRBJ1-5
v_call: TRBV6-5
clone_size: -

cdr3_aa: CASSTQLLNTEAFF
j_call: TRBJ1-1
v_call: TRBV11-2
clone_size: -